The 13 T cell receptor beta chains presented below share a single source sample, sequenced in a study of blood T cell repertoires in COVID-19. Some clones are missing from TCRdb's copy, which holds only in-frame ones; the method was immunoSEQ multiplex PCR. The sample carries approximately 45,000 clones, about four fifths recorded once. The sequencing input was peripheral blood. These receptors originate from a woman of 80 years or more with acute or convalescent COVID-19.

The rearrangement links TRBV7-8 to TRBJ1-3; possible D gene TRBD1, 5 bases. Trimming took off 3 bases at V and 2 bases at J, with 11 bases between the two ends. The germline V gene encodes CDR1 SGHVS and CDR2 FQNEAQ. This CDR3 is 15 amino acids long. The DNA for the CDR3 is TGTGCCAGCAGCTTCCCTGGAGGGGCTGGAAACACCATATATTTT. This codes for CASSFPGGAGNTIYF.

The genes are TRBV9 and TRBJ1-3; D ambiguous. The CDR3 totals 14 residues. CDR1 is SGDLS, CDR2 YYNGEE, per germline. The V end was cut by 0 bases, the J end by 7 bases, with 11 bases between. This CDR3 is CASSVVRVGNTIYF. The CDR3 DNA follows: TGTGCCAGCAGCGTAGTGAGGGTCGGGAACACCATATATTTT.

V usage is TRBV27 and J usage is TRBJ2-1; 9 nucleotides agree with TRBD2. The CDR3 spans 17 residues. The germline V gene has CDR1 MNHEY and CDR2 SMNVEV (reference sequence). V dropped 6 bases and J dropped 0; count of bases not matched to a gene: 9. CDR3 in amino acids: CASSPAGGGSSYNEQFF. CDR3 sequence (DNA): TGTGCCAGCAGCCCTGCGGGGGGGGGCAGCTCCTACAATGAGCAGTTCTTC.

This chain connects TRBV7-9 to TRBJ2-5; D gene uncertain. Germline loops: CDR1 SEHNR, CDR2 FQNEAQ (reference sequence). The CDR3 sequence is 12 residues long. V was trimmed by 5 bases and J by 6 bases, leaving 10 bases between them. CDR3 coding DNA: TGTGCCAGCAGCCGACAAAGTCAGACCCAGTACTTC. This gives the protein CASSRQSQTQYF.

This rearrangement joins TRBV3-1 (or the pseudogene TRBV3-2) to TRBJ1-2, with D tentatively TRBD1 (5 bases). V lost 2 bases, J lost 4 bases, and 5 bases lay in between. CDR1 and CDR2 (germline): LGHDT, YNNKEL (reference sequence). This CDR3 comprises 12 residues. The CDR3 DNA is TGTGCCAGCAGCCAACAGGGCTATGGCTACACCTTC. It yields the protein CASSQQGYGYTF.

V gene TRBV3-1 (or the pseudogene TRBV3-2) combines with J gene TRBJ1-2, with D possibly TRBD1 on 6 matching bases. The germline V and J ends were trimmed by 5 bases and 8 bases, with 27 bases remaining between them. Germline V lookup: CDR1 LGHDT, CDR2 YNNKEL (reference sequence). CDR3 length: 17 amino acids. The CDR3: CASSSQLRGAGDAGYTF. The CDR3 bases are TGTGCCAGCAGCTCGCAACTCAGGGGCGCGGGGGACGCAGGCTACACCTTC.

This CDR3 reads CASNLVSNSPLHF. CDR3 sequence (DNA): TGTGCCAGTAATCTCGTCAGTAATTCACCCCTCCACTTT. The genes are TRBV19 and TRBJ1-6; D remains unclear. Trimming took 7 bases from V and 6 from J, leaving 10 bases between them. Per germline, CDR1 LNHDA and CDR2 SQIVND (reference sequence). The CDR3 totals 13 residues.

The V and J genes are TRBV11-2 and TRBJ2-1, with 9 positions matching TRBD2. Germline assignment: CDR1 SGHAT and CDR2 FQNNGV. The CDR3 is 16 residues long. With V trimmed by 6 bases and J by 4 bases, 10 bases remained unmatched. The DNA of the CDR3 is TGTGCCAGCAGTGTGAGTAGCGGGGGCCTTTACAATGAGCAGTTCTTC. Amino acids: CASSVSSGGLYNEQFF.

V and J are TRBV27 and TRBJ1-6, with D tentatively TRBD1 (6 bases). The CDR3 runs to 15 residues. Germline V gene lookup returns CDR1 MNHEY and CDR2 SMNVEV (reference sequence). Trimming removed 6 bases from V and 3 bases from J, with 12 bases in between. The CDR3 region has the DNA TGTGCCAGCAGCCAGGACAGAAACTATAATTCACCCCTCCACTTT. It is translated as CASSQDRNYNSPLHF.

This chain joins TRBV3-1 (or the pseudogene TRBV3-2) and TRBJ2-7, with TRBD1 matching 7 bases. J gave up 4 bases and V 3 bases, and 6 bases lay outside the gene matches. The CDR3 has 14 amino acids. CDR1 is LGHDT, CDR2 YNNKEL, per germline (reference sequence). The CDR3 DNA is TGTGCCAGCAGCCACATGGGACAGCATTACGAGCAGTACTTC. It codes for CASSHMGQHYEQYF.

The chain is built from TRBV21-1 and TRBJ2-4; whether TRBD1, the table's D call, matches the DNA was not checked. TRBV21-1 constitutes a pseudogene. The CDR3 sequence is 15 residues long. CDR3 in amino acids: CASSKAGQPKNIQYF. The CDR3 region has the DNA TGTGCCAGCAGCAAAGCAGGACAGCCCAAAAACATTCAGTACTTC.

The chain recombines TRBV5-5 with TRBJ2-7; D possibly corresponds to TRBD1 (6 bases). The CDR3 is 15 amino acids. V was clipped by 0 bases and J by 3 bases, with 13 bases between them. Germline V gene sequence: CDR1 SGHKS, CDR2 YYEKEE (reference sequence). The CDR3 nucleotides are TGTGCCAGCAGCTTGGCTGAAGGACAGTACTACGAGCAGTACTTC. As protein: CASSLAEGQYYEQYF.

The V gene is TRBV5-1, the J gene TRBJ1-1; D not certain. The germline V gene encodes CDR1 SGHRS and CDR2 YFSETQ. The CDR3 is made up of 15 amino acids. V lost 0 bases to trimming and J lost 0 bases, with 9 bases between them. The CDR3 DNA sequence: TGCGCCAGCAGCTTGGTGCCAGAATTGAACACTGAAGCTTTCTTT. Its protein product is CASSLVPELNTEAFF.